The clone carrying this T cell receptor beta chain was seen repeatedly, ten times or more. Its specificity is unknown. This sample stems from a study of molecular identifiers for immune sequencing clone quantification. Broader study findings: Clones above 20 RNA copies held over 97% of effector molecules, under 1% in naive cells.

Sorting recovered naive CD8 T cells on a CD8+CD4-CCR7+CD45RA+ profile. The bulk TCR libraries were made with methods described before and with listed TCR primers. TCRdb passed the PCR reads through MiXCR, listing each CDR3 protein once. The sample includes approximately 60,000 distinct CDR3 sequences, about a fifth of them seen just once. This sequence was found in a human donor in good health. Some libraries in this study had Jurkat cell RNA spiked in. Sequencing was done on a sample of naive CD8+ T cells from blood, with Jurkat cell RNA spiked in. Subset specified: FACS-sorted CD8+CD4-CCR7+CD45RA+ naive T cells.

The CDR3: CAWSMGSSTDTQYF. CDR3 DNA: TGTGCCTGGTCCATGGGGAGCAGCACAGATACGCAGTATTTT. This rearrangement joins TRBV30 to TRBJ2-3, with a possible D match to TRBD2 (5 bases). This CDR3 is 14 amino acids long. Between the trimmed V and J ends, which lost 5 bases and 0 bases, there was a span of 12 bases. Germline V CDR1 and CDR2: GTSNPN, SVGIG (reference sequence).